The 5 T cell receptor beta chains below were found in one sample sequenced in a study of T cells in Graves' hyperthyroidism and ophthalmopathy. The source material, RNA transcripts, was used to amplify TCR beta CDR3 regions. The TCR CDR3 first-round RT-PCR relied on the HTBI primer set. TCRdb re-called the multiplex PCR reads with MiXCR, one entry per CDR3 protein. The sample comprises some 350,000 distinct CDR3 sequences, 15% to 19% of which are singletons, and roughly a quarter rests with the top ten. What was sequenced was blood. The receptors shown here come from a woman aged 18-29 years with Graves' hyperthyroidism that later progressed to Graves' ophthalmopathy.

The chain employs TRBV5-4 and TRBJ2-3, with 9 bases identical to TRBD2. Germline assignment: CDR1 SGHNT and CDR2 YYREEE (reference sequence). The V gene end was trimmed by 2 bases and the J gene end by 5 bases; junction bases not matched to a gene: 6. The CDR3 is 15 residues long. CDR3 nucleotides: TGTGCCAGCAGCTTTATAGCGGGAGTGGGAGATACGCAGTATTTT. Translating it yields CASSFIAGVGDTQYF.

The CDR3 spells CSARDTSGRKDYEQYF. The CDR3 DNA reads TGCAGTGCTAGAGATACTAGCGGGAGGAAGGACTACGAGCAGTACTTC. The chain employs TRBV20-1 and TRBJ2-7, with 12 positions matching TRBD2. The germline V gene has CDR1 DFQATT and CDR2 SNEGSKA (reference sequence). The CDR3 sequence is 16 residues long. V dropped 0 bases and J dropped 3; count of bases not matched to a gene: 6.

The rearrangement joins TRBV9 to TRBJ2-2; TRBD2 agrees at 7 bases. This CDR3 has 18 residues. The germline V gene has CDR1 SGDLS and CDR2 YYNGEE. V lost 0 bases and J lost 5; bases outside the gene matches: 13. The CDR3 here is CASSVDRRGLGKTGELFF. The CDR3 nucleotides read TGTGCCAGCAGCGTAGACAGAAGAGGACTAGGGAAGACCGGGGAGCTGTTTTTT.

This clonotype has only a few counts. The chain has TRBV28 and TRBJ1-6; D is uncertain. This CDR3 is built from 20 residues. In germline, CDR1 is MDHEN, CDR2 SYDVKM. Trimming shortened V by 3 bases and J by 0 bases, and 21 bases separated the two germline ends. CDR3 nucleotide sequence: TGTGCCAGCAGTTTCGACCCAGGCGTAGACCCGAGCTCCTATAATTCACCCCTCCACTTT. Its translation: CASSFDPGVDPSSYNSPLHF. Using reference TRBV28 and TRBJ1-6 for the parts outside the CDR3, the full variable domain is DVKVTQSSRYLVKRTGEKVFLECVQDMDHENMFWYRQDPGLGLRLIYFSYDVKMKEKGDIPEGYSVSREKKERFSLILESASTNQTSMYLCASSFDPGVDPSSYNSPLHFGNGTRLTVT.

This clonotype was detected a few times. The chain employs TRBV6-1 and TRBJ1-2; TRBD1 aligns across 11 bases. Trimming removed 6 bases from V and 4 bases from J; junction bases left unmatched: 4. CDR1 is MNHNS, CDR2 SASEGT, per germline. The CDR3 runs 14 residues. The CDR3 DNA follows: TGTGCCAGCAGCCACGGACAGGGGGCCTATGGCTACACCTTC. Amino acids: CASSHGQGAYGYTF.